The T cell receptor (beta chain) under discussion was sequenced for a study of cytomegalovirus exposure and HLA in healthy donors. The count of this clone is one. PCR used 60 Vbeta primers and 13 Jbeta primers. Data came from immunoSEQ multiplex PCR; TCRdb stores just in-frame clones and leaves some out. The sample shows approximately 130,000 clones, over 60% of them seen only once. Germline loops: CDR1 SGDLS, CDR2 YYNGEE. With V trimmed by 3 bases and J by 2 bases, 3 bases remained unmatched. The CDR3 consists of 16 residues. The sequencing sample was made of PBMCs. This sequence was found in a human donor in good health. The V gene is TRBV9, the J gene TRBJ2-1; 12 positions match TRBD2. The CDR3 DNA is TGTGCCAGCAGCGCTAGCGGGAGGGGAACCTACAATGAGCAGTTCTTC. Amino acids: CASSASGRGTYNEQFF.